The entry below describes one T cell receptor (beta chain). The sample comes from a study of T cell responses to AZD1222 COVID-19 vaccine. This CDR3 spans 14 amino acids. With 3 bases removed from V and 1 base from J, the gap between germline ends came to 9 bases. CDR1 and CDR2 (germline): MNHEY, SVGEGT. Only in-frame clones appear in the TCRdb table, and some are missing; sequencing was by immunoSEQ multiplex PCR. The sample carries more than 95,000 clones, roughly 89% recorded once. V is TRBV6-2 or TRBV6-3 and J is TRBJ1-1; D unclear. Sequences were derived from peripheral blood, sampled 28 days after the second AZD1222 dose. The TCR originated in an adult who received the AZD1222 COVID-19 vaccine. Here the CDR3 reads CASSYSRSNTEAFF. The CDR3 bases are TGTGCCAGCAGTTATTCAAGATCGAACACTGAAGCTTTCTTT.